This TCR beta chain stems from a study of blood T cells in healthy people across ages. Each sample yielded at least 6 million isolated PBMCs. This clonotype occurred many times. For the second PCR, which ran for about 6 to 11 cycles, a sample-barcoded 5' primer and a J-beta primer mix were used. TCRdb used MiXCR to reprocess the 5' RACE reads, holding one entry per CDR3 protein. The data show some 1,800,000 distinct CDR3 sequences, approximately 39% seen once. Trimming removed 0 bases at V and 4 bases at J, with 7 bases between. Germline V lookup: CDR1 SGHAT, CDR2 FQNNGV. This CDR3 region has 15 residues.

Sequencing was performed on blood. The clonotype originates from a human donor in good health. The chain combines TRBV11-2 with TRBJ2-6; no firm D call. The CDR3, as DNA: TGTGCCAGCAGCTTAGAAAGAGCAGGGGCCAACGTCCTGACTTTC. Translated: CASSLERAGANVLTF.